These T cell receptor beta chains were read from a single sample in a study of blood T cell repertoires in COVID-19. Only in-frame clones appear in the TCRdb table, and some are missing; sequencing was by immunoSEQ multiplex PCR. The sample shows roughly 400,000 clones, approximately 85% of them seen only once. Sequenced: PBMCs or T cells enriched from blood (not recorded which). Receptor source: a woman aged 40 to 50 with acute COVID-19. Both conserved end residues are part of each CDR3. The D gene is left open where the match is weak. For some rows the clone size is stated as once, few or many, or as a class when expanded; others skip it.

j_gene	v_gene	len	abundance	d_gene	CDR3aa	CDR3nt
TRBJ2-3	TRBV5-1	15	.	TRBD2	CASSPRGASGYTQYF	TGCGCCAGCAGCCCGAGGGGTGCTAGCGGCTATACGCAGTATTTT
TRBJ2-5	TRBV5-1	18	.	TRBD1	CASSSFPGTGVGEETQYF	TGCGCCAGCAGCTCGTTCCCCGGGACAGGGGTAGGAGAAGAGACCCAGTACTTC
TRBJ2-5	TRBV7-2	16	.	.	CASSFGRAASQETQYF	TGTGCCAGCAGCTTTGGCAGGGCGGCTAGCCAAGAGACCCAGTACTTC
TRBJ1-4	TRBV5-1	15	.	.	CASSVQGSGNEKLFF	TGCGCCAGCAGCGTTCAGGGCTCCGGTAATGAAAAACTGTTTTTT
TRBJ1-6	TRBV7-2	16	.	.	CASSFGQYSYNSPLHF	TGTGCCAGCAGCTTCGGACAGTACTCCTATAATTCACCCCTCCACTTT
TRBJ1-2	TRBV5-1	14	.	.	CARPRQFWGHGYTF	TGCGCCAGGCCGAGACAGTTTTGGGGGCATGGCTACACCTTC
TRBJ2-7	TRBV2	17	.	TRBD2	CASSVGIMSGGPYEQYF	TGTGCCAGCAGTGTAGGGATTATGAGCGGGGGGCCGTACGAGCAGTACTTC
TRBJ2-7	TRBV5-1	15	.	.	CASSLPQGSSYEQYF	TGCGCCAGCAGCTTACCTCAGGGGAGCTCCTACGAGCAGTACTTC
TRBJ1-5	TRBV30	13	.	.	CAWSMAPDQPQHF	TGTGCCTGGAGTATGGCTCCTGATCAGCCCCAGCATTTT
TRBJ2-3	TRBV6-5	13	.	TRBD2	CAAAWTSPDTQYF	TGTGCCGCAGCATGGACTAGCCCAGATACGCAGTATTTT
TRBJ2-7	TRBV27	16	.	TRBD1	CASNRKGAGGSYEQYF	TGTGCCAGCAACCGAAAGGGGGCAGGTGGTTCCTACGAGCAGTACTTC
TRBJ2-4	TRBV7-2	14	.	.	CASSPKLAKNIQYF	TGTGCCAGCTCCCCAAAACTAGCCAAAAACATTCAGTACTTC
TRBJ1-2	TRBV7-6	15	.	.	CASSLTPDSTYGYTF	TGTGCCAGCAGCTTAACCCCCGACAGCACCTATGGCTACACCTTC
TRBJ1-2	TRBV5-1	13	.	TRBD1	CASSSDRTKGYTF	TGCGCCAGCAGCTCGGACAGGACCAAAGGCTACACCTTC
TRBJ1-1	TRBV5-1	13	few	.	CASSLASTAEAFF	TGCGCCAGCAGCTTGGCGTCGACAGCAGAAGCTTTCTTT
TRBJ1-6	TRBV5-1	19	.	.	CASSLQRDPAGWDNSPLHF	TGCGCCAGCAGCTTGCAGCGGGACCCCGCGGGTTGGGATAATTCACCCCTCCACTTT